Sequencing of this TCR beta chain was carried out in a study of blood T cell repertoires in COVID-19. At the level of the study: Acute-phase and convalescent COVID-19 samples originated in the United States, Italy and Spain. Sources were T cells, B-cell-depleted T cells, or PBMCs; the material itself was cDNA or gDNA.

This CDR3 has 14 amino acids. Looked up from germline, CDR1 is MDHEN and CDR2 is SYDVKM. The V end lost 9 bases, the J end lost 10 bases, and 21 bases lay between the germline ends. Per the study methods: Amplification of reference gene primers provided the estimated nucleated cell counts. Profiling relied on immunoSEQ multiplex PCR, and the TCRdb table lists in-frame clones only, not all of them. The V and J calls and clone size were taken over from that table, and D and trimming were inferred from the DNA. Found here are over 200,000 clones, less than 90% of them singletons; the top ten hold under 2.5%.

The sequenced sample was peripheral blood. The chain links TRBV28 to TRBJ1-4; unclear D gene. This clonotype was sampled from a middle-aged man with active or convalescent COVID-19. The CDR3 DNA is TGTGCCAGTGAGAATCAGTCAGGCCTCGGAAAACTGTTTTTT. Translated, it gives CASENQSGLGKLFF. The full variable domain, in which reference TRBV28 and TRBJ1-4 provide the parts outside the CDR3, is DVKVTQSSRYLVKRTGEKVFLECVQDMDHENMFWYRQDPGLGLRLIYFSYDVKMKEKGDIPEGYSVSREKKERFSLILESASTNQTSMYLCASENQSGLGKLFFGSGTQLSVL.